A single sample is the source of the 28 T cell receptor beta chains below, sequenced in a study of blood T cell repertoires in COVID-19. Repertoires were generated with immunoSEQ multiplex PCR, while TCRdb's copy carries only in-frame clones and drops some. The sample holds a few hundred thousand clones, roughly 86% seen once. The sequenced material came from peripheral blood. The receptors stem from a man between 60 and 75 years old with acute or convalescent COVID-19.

The CDR3 coding sequence is TGTGCCAGCAGCCTGTCAGGAGGGCGAGAGACCCAGTACTTC. It yields the protein CASSLSGGRETQYF. The rearrangement joins TRBV7-9 to TRBJ2-5, with D possibly matching TRBD2 (6 bases). Trimming shortened V by 5 bases and J by 4 bases, and 14 bases separated the two germline ends. Germline CDR1 and CDR2: SEHNR and FQNEAQ (reference sequence). CDR3 length: 14 amino acids.

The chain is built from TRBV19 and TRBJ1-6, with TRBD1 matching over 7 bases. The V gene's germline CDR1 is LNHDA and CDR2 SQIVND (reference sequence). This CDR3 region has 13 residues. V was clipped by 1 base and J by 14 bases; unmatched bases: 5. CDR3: CASSIGGGFALHF. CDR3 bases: TGTGCCAGTAGTATAGGAGGGGGCTTCGCCCTCCACTTT. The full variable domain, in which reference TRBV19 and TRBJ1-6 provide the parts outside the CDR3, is DGGITQSPKYLFRKEGQNVTLSCEQNLNHDAMYWYRQDPGQGLRLIYYSQIVNDFQKGDIAEGYSVSREKKESFPLTVTSAQKNPTAFYLCASSIGGGFALHFGNGTRLTVT.

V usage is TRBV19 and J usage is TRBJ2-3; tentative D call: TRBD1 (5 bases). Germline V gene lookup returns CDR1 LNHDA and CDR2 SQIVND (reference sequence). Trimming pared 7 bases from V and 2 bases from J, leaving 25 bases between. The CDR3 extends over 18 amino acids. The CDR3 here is CASTLGSGQGEDTDTQYF. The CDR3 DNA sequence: TGTGCCAGTACTCTGGGGTCCGGACAAGGTGAAGACACAGATACGCAGTATTTT. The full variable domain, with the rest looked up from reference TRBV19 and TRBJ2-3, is DGGITQSPKYLFRKEGQNVTLSCEQNLNHDAMYWYRQDPGQGLRLIYYSQIVNDFQKGDIAEGYSVSREKKESFPLTVTSAQKNPTAFYLCASTLGSGQGEDTDTQYFGPGTRLTVL.

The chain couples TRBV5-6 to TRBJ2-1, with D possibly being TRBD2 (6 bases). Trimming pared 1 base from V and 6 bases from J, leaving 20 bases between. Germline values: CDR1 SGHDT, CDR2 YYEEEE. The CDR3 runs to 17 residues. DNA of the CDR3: TGTGCCAGCAGCTTGCTTATCGGCCAGGAGGGACGCAATGAGCAGTTCTTC. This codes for CASSLLIGQEGRNEQFF.

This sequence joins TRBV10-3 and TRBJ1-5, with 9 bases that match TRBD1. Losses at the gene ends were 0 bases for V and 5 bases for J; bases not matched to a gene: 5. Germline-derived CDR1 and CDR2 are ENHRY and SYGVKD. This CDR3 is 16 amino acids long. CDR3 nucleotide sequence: TGTGCCATCAGTGAGTCGGGACAGGGAAATTATCAGCCCCAGCATTTT. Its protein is CAISESGQGNYQPQHF.

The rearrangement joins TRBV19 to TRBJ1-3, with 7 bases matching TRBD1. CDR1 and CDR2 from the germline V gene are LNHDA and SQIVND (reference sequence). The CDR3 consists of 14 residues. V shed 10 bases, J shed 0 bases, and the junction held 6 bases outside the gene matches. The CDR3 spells CATTGTASGNTIYF. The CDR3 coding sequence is TGTGCCACGACCGGGACAGCCTCTGGAAACACCATATATTTT.

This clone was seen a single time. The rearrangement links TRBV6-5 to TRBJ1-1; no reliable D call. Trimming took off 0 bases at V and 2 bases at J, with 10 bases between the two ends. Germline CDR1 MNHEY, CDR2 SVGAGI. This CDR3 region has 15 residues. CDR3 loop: CASSYSWADNTEAFF. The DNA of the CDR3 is TGTGCCAGCAGTTACTCTTGGGCAGATAACACTGAAGCTTTCTTT.

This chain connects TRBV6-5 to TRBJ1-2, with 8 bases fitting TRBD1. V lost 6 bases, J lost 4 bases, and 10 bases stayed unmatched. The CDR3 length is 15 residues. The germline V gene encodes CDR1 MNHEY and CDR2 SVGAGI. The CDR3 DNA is TGTGCCAGCAGGATTCAGGGGGCGGGCGGCTATGGCTACACCTTC. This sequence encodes CASRIQGAGGYGYTF.

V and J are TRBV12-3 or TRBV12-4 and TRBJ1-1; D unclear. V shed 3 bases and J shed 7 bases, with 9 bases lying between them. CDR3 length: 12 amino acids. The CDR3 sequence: CASSLSADEAFF. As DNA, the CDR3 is TGTGCCAGCAGTTTGTCGGCGGATGAAGCTTTCTTT.

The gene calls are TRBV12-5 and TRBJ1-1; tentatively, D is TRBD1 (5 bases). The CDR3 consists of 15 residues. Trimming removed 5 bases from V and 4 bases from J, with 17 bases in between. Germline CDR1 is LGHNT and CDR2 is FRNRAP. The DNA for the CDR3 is TGTGCTAGTGGTCCTACGGCCGGGGGTACCACTGAAGCTTTCTTT. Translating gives CASGPTAGGTTEAFF.

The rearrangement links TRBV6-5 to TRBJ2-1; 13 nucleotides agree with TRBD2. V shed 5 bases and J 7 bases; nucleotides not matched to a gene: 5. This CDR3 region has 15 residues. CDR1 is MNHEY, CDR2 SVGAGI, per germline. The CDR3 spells CASSRTSGGTNEQFF. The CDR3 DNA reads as TGTGCCAGCAGTAGGACTAGCGGGGGAACAAATGAGCAGTTCTTC.

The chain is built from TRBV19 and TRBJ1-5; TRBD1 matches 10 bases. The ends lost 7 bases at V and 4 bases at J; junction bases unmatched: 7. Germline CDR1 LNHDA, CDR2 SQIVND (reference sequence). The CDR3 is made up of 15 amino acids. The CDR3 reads CASNIPGQGNQPQHF. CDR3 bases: TGTGCCAGTAACATACCGGGACAGGGGAATCAGCCCCAGCATTTT.

As DNA, the CDR3 is TGTGCCAGCAGTACCCTCGGGGGAGGGGAGCAGTACTTC. It translates to CASSTLGGGEQYF. The V and J genes are TRBV2 and TRBJ2-7, with 7 nucleotides matching TRBD2. This CDR3 has 13 residues. Germline lookup yields CDR1 SNHLY and CDR2 FYNNEI. V was pared by 5 bases and J by 7 bases, with 8 bases of the junction left unmatched.

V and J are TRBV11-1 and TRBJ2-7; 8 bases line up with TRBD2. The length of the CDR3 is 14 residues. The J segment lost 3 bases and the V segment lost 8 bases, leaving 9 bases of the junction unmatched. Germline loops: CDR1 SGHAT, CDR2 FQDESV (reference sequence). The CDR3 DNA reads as TGTGCCAGCTCTATCGGCGGGGGGAACTACGAGCAGTACTTC. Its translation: CASSIGGGNYEQYF.

The DNA of the CDR3 is TGCGCCAGCAGCCAAGGGTTAGTCAGGGGCGCTGAAGCTTTCTTT. Translation gives CASSQGLVRGAEAFF. This sequence joins TRBV4-1 and TRBJ1-1; D is possibly TRBD1 (6 bases). Trimming removed 1 base at V and 6 bases at J, with 15 bases between. Germline V CDR1 and CDR2: MGHRA, YSYEKL. CDR3 length equals 15 residues.

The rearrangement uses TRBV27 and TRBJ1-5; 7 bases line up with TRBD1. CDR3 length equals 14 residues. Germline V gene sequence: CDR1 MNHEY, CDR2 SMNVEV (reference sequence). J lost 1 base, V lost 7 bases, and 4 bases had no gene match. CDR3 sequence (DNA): TGTGCCAGCACCAAGACAGGGAGCAATCAGCCCCAGCATTTT. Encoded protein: CASTKTGSNQPQHF.

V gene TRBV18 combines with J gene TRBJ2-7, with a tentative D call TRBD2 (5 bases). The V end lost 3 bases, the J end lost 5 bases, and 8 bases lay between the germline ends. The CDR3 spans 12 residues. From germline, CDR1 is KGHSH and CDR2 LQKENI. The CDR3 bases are TGTGCCAGCTCACCCTCGGAGGACGAGCAGTACTTC. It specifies CASSPSEDEQYF.

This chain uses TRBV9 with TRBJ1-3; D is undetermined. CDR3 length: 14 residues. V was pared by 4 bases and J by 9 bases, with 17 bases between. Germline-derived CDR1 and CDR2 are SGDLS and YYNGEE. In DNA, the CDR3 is TGTGCCAGCAGCCCATCGGGCACGCGGGGCACCATATATTTT. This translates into CASSPSGTRGTIYF.

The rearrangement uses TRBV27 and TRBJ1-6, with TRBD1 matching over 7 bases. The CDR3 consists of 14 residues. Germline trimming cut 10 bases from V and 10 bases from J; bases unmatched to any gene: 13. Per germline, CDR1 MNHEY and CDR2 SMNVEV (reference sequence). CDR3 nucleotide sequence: TGTGCCATTCCTACCGGGACAGTCACGTCACCCCTCCACTTT. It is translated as CAIPTGTVTSPLHF.

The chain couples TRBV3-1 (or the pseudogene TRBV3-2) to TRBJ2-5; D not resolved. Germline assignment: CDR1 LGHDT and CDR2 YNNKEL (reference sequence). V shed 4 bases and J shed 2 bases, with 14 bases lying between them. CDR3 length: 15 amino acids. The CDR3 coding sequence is TGTGCCAGCAGCCGCGTCAGAGGCCGACAAGAGACCCAGTACTTC. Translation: CASSRVRGRQETQYF.

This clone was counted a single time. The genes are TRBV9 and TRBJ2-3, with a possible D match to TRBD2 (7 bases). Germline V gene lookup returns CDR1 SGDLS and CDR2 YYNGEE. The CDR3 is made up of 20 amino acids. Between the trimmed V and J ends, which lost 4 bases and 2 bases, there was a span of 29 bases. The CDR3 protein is CASSPSSGGGPPSHTDTQYF. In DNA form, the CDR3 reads TGTGCCAGCAGCCCTAGTAGTGGCGGGGGCCCGCCGAGCCACACAGATACGCAGTATTTT.

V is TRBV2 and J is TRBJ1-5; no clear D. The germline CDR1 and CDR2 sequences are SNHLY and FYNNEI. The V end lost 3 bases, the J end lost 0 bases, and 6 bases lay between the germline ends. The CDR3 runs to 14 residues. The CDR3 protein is CASSEHGSNQPQHF. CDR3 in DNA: TGTGCCAGCAGTGAGCACGGTAGCAATCAGCCCCAGCATTTT.

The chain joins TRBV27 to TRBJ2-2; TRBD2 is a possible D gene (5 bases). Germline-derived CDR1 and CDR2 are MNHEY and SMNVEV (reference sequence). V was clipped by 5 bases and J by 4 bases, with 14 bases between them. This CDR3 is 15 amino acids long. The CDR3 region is CASSIDPRGTGELFF. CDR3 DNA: TGTGCCAGCAGTATCGACCCACGGGGCACCGGGGAGCTGTTTTTT.

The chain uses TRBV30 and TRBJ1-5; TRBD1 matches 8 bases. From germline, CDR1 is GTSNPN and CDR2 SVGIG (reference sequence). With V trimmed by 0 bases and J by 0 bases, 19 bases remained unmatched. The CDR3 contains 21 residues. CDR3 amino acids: CAWSVPGLGQGAWGSNQPQHF. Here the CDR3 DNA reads TGTGCCTGGAGTGTCCCCGGCCTCGGCCAGGGGGCATGGGGTAGCAATCAGCCCCAGCATTTT.

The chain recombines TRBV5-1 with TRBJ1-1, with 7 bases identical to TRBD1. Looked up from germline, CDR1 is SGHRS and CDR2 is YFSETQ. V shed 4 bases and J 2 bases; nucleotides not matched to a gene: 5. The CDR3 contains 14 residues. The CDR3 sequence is CASSVGQTNTEAFF. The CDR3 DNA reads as TGCGCCAGCAGCGTGGGACAGACTAACACTGAAGCTTTCTTT.

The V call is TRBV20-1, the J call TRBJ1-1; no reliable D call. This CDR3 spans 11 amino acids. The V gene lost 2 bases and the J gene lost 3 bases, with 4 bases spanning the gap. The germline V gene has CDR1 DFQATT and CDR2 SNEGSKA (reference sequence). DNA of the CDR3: TGCAGTGCTAGACGCGACACTGAAGCTTTCTTT. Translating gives CSARRDTEAFF.

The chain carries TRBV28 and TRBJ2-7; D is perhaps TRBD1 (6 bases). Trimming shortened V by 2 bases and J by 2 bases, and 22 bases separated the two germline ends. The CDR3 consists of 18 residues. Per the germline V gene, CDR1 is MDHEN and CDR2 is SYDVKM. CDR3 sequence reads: CASSLPTGIMTNTYEQYF. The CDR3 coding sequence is TGTGCCAGCAGTTTACCCACAGGGATCATGACTAACACCTACGAGCAGTACTTC.

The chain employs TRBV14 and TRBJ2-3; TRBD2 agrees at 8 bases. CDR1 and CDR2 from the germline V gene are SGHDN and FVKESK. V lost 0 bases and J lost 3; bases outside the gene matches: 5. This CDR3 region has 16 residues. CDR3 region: CASSQDRTSRTDTQYF. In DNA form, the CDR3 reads TGTGCCAGCAGCCAAGATCGGACTAGCAGGACAGATACGCAGTATTTT.